This TCR beta chain was obtained from a study of OX40 agonist ivuxolimab in advanced cancers. Using immunoSEQ multiplex PCR, the repertoire was profiled, and TCRdb retains in-frame clones only, with some absent. The profile shows 25,000 to 30,000 clones, roughly 79% of them singletons. The sample was CD4+ or CD8+ T cells sorted from blood, taken in a trial of the OX40 agonist ivuxolimab. The sequence derives from an adult with an advanced solid tumor such as melanoma, head and neck, liver or kidney cancer.

CDR3 sequence reads: CASSRSGSTDTQYF. The CDR3 coding sequence is TGTGCCAGCAGCCGTAGCGGGTCCACAGATACGCAGTATTTT. The rearrangement uses TRBV9 and TRBJ2-3; 7 nucleotides agree with TRBD2. This CDR3 spans 14 amino acids. With V trimmed by 4 bases and J by 2 bases, 4 bases remained unmatched. CDR1 is SGDLS and CDR2 is YYNGEE in the germline V gene.